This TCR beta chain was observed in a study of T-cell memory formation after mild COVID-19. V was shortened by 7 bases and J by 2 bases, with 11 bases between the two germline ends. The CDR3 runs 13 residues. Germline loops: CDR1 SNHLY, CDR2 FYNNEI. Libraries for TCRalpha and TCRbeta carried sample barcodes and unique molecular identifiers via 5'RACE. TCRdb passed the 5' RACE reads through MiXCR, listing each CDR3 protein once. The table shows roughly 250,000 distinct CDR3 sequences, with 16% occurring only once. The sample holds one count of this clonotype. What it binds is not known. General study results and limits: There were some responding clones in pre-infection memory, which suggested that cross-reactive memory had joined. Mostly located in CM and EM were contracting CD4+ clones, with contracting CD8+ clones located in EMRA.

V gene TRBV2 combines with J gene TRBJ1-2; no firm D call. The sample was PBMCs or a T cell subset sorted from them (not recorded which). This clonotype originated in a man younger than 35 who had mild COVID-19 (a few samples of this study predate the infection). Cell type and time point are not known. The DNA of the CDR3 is TGTGCCAGCACCGTCGGGCCAAACTATGGCTACACCTTC. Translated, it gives CASTVGPNYGYTF.